The 13 T cell receptor beta chains listed next were all sequenced from one sample in a study of blood T cell repertoires in COVID-19. Clones were sequenced by immunoSEQ multiplex PCR, and TCRdb holds only the in-frame ones, with some missing. The data show approximately 120,000 clones, approximately 87% seen once. The sample comprised peripheral blood. All receptors derive from a man aged 50-59 years with acute or convalescent COVID-19.

This chain joins TRBV2 and TRBJ2-2, with TRBD2 identical over 11 bases. J gave up 3 bases and V 2 bases, and 8 bases lay outside the gene matches. The germline V gene encodes CDR1 SNHLY and CDR2 FYNNEI. This CDR3 is built from 18 residues. The DNA of the CDR3 is TGTGCCAGCAGTGAAATGGCTAGCGGGAGGAGATACACCGGGGAGCTGTTTTTT. It is translated as CASSEMASGRRYTGELFF. Using reference TRBV2 and TRBJ2-2 for the parts outside the CDR3, the full variable domain is EPEVTQTPSHQVTQMGQEVILRCVPISNHLYFYWYRQILGQKVEFLVSFYNNEISEKSEIFDDQFSVERPDGSNFTLKIRSTKLEDSAMYFCASSEMASGRRYTGELFFGEGSRLTVL.

The chain employs TRBV19 and TRBJ2-5; 7 bases agree with TRBD2. Germline loops: CDR1 LNHDA, CDR2 SQIVND (reference sequence). This CDR3 comprises 13 residues. V lost 9 bases to trimming and J lost 2 bases; unmatched junction nucleotides: 6. This CDR3 is CASRDYAQETQYF. In DNA form, the CDR3 reads TGTGCCAGCCGGGACTACGCTCAAGAGACCCAGTACTTC.

J is TRBJ2-7 and V is TRBV27; D call uncertain. The germline V and J ends were trimmed by 4 bases and 3 bases, with 10 bases remaining between them. The CDR3 is 13 residues long. The germline V gene has CDR1 MNHEY and CDR2 SMNVEV (reference sequence). Written as DNA, the CDR3 is TGTGCCAGCAGTTCCGGGTCCTTCTACGAGCAGTACTTC. Translated: CASSSGSFYEQYF.

This sequence joins TRBV5-1 and TRBJ1-1, with 8 bases matching TRBD1. With V trimmed by 0 bases and J by 3 bases, 7 bases remained unmatched. This CDR3 region has 16 residues. Germline CDR1 SGHRS, CDR2 YFSETQ. In DNA, the CDR3 is TGCGCCAGCAGCTTGGATGGGCAGGGGGCACACACTGAAGCTTTCTTT. Translation: CASSLDGQGAHTEAFF. Supplemented by reference TRBV5-1 and TRBJ1-1, the full variable domain reads KAGVTQTPRYLIKTRGQQVTLSCSPISGHRSVSWYQQTPGQGLQFLFEYFSETQRNKGNFPGRFSGRQFSNSRSEMNVSTLELGDSALYLCASSLDGQGAHTEAFFGQGTRLTVV.

This chain connects TRBV5-1 to TRBJ2-3, with 13 bases lining up with TRBD2. The junction had 9 bases not matched to a gene; V was cut back by 1 base and J by 7 bases. Germline CDR1 SGHRS, CDR2 YFSETQ. CDR3 length: 17 amino acids. The CDR3 spells CASSLSGLAGVVNTQYF. Here the CDR3 DNA reads TGCGCCAGCAGCTTGTCCGGACTAGCGGGAGTAGTAAATACGCAGTATTTT.

The chain combines TRBV6-5 with TRBJ1-2; 8 nucleotides agree with TRBD1. There are 14 residues in the CDR3. Trimming took 6 bases from V and 5 from J; bases not matched to a gene: 8. In germline, CDR1 is MNHEY, CDR2 SVGAGI. In nucleotides, the CDR3 is TGTGCCAGCAGCAACACAGGGGGGCCTTATGGCTACACCTTC. This codes for CASSNTGGPYGYTF.

The gene calls are TRBV7-8 and TRBJ2-7; D perhaps matches TRBD1 (5 bases). V gave up 1 base and J gave up 4 bases, with 8 bases separating them. Germline V gene lookup returns CDR1 SGHVS and CDR2 FQNEAQ. The CDR3 extends over 13 amino acids. The CDR3 DNA follows: TGTGCCAGCAGCTTAGGGGCAGGGTACGAGCAGTACTTC. This translates into CASSLGAGYEQYF.

The chain links TRBV15 to TRBJ2-1; possibly TRBD2 for D (6 bases). Germline CDR1 reads LNHNV; CDR2 reads YYDKDF (reference sequence). Trimming stripped 1 base from V and 8 bases from J, with 18 bases between. The length of the CDR3 is 16 residues. CDR3 DNA: TGTGCCACCAGCAGAGGTCGGGCGGGAAGAGTCGATGAGCAGTTCTTC. Translated: CATSRGRAGRVDEQFF.

This clone has only a few counts. The chain employs TRBV7-6 and TRBJ1-4; unclear D gene. The CDR3 has 15 amino acids. The germline V gene encodes CDR1 SGHVS and CDR2 FNYEAQ. V was clipped by 5 bases and J by 4 bases, with 14 bases between them. The CDR3 region is CASSVRLGHNEKLFF. CDR3 DNA sequence: TGTGCCAGCAGCGTTCGGCTGGGCCATAATGAAAAACTGTTTTTT.

The chain joins TRBV24-1 to TRBJ2-1; 10 nucleotides match TRBD2. Germline V lookup: CDR1 KGHDR, CDR2 SFDVKD. Trimming removed 9 bases from V and 4 bases from J; junction bases left unmatched: 8. This CDR3 contains 15 residues. The CDR3 is CATESSGSVYNEQFF. CDR3 DNA sequence: TGTGCCACCGAGTCTAGCGGGAGCGTTTACAATGAGCAGTTCTTC.

The gene calls are TRBV27 and TRBJ1-5; 8 nucleotides match TRBD1. The CDR3 spans 14 residues. V lost 5 bases and J lost 6; bases outside the gene matches: 6. Germline assignment: CDR1 MNHEY and CDR2 SMNVEV (reference sequence). The CDR3 sequence is CASSIGQGRQPQHF. The CDR3 bases are TGTGCCAGCAGTATCGGACAGGGACGTCAGCCCCAGCATTTT.

The V gene is TRBV7-9, the J gene TRBJ2-1; tentatively, D is TRBD2 (6 bases). Germline V lookup: CDR1 SEHNR, CDR2 FQNEAQ (reference sequence). CDR3 length: 15 residues. The ends were cut back, 1 base at V and 8 bases at J, with 15 bases in the middle. The CDR3 here is CASSLVGRDLDEQFF. CDR3 DNA sequence: TGTGCCAGCAGCTTAGTGGGGCGGGACCTCGATGAGCAGTTCTTC.

This chain joins TRBV11-3 and TRBJ2-3; the match to TRBD2 covers 16 bases. Germline trimming cut 5 bases from V and 3 bases from J; bases unmatched to any gene: 8. Germline-derived CDR1 and CDR2 are SGHNT and YENEEA. The length of the CDR3 is 18 residues. The CDR3 protein is CASSPGLAGGVRTDTQYF. CDR3 DNA: TGTGCCAGCAGCCCGGGACTAGCGGGAGGGGTTAGGACAGATACGCAGTATTTT.